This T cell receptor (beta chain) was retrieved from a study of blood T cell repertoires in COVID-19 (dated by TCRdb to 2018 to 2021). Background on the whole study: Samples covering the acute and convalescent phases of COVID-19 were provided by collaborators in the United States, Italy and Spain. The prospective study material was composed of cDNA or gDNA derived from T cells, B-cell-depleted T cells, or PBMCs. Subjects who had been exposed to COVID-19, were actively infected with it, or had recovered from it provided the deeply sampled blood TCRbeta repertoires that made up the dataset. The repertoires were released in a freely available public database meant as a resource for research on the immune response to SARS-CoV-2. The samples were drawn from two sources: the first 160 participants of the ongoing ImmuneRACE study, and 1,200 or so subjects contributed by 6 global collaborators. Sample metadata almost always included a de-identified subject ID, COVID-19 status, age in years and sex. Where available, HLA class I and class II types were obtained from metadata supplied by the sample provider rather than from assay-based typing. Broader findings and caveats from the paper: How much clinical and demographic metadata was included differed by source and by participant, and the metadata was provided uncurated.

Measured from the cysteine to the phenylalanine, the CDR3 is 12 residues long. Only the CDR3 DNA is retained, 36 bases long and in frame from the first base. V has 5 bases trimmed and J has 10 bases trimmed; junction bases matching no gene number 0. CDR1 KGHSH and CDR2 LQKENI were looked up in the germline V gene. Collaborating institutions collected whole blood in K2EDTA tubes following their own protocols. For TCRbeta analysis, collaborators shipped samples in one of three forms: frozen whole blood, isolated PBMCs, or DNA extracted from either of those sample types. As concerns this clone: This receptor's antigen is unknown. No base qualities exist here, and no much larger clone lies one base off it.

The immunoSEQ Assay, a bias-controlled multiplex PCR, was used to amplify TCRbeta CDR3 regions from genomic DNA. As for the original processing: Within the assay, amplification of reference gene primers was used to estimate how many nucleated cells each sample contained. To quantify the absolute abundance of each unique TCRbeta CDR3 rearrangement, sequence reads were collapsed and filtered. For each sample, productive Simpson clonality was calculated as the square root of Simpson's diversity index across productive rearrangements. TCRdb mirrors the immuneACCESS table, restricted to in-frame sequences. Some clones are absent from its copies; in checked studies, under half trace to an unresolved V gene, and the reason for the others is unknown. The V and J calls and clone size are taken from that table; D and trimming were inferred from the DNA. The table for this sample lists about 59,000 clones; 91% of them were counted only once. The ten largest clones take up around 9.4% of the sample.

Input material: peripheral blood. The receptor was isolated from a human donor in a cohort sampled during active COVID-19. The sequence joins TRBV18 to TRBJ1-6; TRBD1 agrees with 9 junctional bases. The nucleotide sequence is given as TGTGCCAGCTCAGACAGGGGGTCACCCCTCCACTTT. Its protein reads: CASSDRGSPLHF.